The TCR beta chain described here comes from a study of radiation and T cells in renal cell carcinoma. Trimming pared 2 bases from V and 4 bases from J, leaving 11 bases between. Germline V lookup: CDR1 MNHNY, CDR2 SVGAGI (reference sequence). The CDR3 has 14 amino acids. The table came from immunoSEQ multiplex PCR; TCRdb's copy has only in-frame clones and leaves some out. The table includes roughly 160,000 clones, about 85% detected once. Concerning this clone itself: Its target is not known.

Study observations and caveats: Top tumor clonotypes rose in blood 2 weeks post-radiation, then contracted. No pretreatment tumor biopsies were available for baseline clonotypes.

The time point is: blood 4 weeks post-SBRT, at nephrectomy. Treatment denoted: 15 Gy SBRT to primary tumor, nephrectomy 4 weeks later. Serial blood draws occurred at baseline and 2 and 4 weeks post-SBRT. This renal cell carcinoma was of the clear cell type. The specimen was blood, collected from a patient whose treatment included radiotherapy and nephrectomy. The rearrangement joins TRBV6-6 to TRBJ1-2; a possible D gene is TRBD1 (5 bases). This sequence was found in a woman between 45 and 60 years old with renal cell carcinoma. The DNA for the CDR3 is TGTGCCAGCAGTTACGACAGCGGAGTCTATGGCTACACCTTC. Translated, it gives CASSYDSGVYGYTF.